The present T cell receptor (beta chain) was sequenced within a study of response to subunit inactivated influenza vaccine. CDR3 size: 18 residues. V was clipped by 1 base and J by 3 bases, with 22 bases between them. The V gene's germline CDR1 is DFQATT and CDR2 SNEGSKA (reference sequence). This clonotype has just a few counts. TCRdb analysed the RT-PCR reads with MiXCR anew, one entry per CDR3 protein. The repertoire includes about 570,000 distinct CDR3 sequences, 11% of them detected once, and approximately 11% sits in the top ten. The sample was also linked to a second study, of T cells expressing NK-cell markers. That work states: As the method of synthesis, 5'RACE template switching with UMIs yielded TCR beta cDNA.

The origin of this receptor is a man aged 45-60 years who received an inactivated influenza vaccine. The sequencing here drew on PBMCs from blood, taken on the day of vaccination. V gene TRBV20-1 combines with J gene TRBJ2-1; D perhaps matches TRBD2 (6 bases). The CDR3: CSARGGTRELANYNEQFF. CDR3 DNA sequence: TGCAGTGCTAGAGGAGGAACAAGGGAACTAGCTAACTACAATGAGCAGTTCTTC.